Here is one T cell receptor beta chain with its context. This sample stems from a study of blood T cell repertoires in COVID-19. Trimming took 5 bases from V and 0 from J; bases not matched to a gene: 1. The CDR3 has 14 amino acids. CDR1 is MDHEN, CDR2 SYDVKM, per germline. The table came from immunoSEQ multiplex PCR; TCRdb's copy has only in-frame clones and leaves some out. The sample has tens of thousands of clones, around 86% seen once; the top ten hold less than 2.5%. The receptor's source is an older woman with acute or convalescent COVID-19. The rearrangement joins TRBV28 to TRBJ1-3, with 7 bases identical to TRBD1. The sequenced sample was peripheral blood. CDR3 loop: CASSDRVSGNTIYF. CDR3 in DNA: TGTGCCAGCAGTGACAGGGTCTCTGGAAACACCATATATTTT. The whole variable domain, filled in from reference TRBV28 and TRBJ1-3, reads DVKVTQSSRYLVKRTGEKVFLECVQDMDHENMFWYRQDPGLGLRLIYFSYDVKMKEKGDIPEGYSVSREKKERFSLILESASTNQTSMYLCASSDRVSGNTIYFGEGSWLTVV.